This TCR beta chain was captured by sequencing in a study of blood T cells in healthy people across ages. Study in general: Per every two T cells, about one barcoded beta molecule was captured by template switching.

A second 7 to 11 cycle PCR used barcoded and J-beta primers. Every cDNA molecule bore a tag from a template-switch adaptor containing 12 random nucleotides. TCRdb analysed the 5' RACE reads with MiXCR anew, one entry per CDR3 protein. Of about 1.5 million distinct CDR3 sequences in the sample, approximately 43% are singletons; the top ten hold 4%. The V end was cut by 6 bases, the J end by 1 base, with 9 bases between. Germline V lookup: CDR1 DFQATT, CDR2 SNEGSKA (reference sequence). CDR3 length: 12 residues. General study results and limits: Naive and antigen-experienced cells could not be conclusively compared, given unsorted PBMCs.

The study drew donors from healthy Caucasian individuals in Russia aged roughly 6 to 95. Concerning this clonotype itself: Its antigen is unknown.

Sequencing used blood. This TCR derives from a woman under 30 in good health. The chain combines TRBV20-1 with TRBJ1-2; D is possibly TRBD1 (6 bases). Written as DNA, the CDR3 is TGCAGTGCAGTAGGGGGTAACTATGGCTACACCTTC. The encoded protein is CSAVGGNYGYTF.